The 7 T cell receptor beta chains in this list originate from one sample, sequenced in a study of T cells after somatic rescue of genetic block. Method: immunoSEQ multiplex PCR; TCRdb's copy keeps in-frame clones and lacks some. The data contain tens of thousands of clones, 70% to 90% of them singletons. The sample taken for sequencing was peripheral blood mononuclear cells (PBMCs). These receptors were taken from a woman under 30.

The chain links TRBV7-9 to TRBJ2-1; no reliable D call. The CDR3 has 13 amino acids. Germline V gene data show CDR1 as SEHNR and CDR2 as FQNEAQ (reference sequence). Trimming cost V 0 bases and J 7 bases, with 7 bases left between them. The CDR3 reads CASSLALRNEQFF. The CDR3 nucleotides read TGTGCCAGCAGCTTAGCGTTACGGAATGAGCAGTTCTTC.

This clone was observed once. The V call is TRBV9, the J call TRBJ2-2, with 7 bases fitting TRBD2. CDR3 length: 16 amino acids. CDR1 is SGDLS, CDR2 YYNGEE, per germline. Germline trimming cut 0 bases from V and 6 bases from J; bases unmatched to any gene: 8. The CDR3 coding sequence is TGTGCCAGCAGCGTAGGGGGAGGGAGGGACGCCGGGGAGCTGTTTTTT. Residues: CASSVGGGRDAGELFF.

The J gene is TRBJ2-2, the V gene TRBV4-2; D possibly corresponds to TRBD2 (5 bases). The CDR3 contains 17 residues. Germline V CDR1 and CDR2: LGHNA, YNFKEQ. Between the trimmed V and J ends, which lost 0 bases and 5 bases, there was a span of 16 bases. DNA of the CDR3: TGTGCCAGCAGCCAAGATATTCCGGCGGGCGGGACCGGGGAGCTGTTTTTT. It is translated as CASSQDIPAGGTGELFF.

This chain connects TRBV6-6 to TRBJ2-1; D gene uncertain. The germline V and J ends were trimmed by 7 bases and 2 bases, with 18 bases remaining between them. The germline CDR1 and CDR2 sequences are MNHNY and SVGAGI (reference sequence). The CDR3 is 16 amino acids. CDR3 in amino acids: CASNLHPTGPYNEQFF. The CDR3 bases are TGTGCCAGCAACCTACACCCAACTGGGCCCTACAATGAGCAGTTCTTC.

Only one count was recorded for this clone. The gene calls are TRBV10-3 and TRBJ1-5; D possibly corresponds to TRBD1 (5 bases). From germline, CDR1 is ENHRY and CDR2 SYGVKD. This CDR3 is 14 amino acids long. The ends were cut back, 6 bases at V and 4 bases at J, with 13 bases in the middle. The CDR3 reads CAIRDDRGNQPQHF. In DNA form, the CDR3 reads TGTGCCATCAGGGACGACAGAGGGAATCAGCCCCAGCATTTT.

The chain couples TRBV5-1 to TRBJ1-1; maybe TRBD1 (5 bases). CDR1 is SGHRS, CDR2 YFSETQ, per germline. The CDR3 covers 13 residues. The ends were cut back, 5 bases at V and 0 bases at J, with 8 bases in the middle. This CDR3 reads CASRGLMNTEAFF. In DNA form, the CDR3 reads TGCGCCAGCAGGGGACTCATGAACACTGAAGCTTTCTTT.

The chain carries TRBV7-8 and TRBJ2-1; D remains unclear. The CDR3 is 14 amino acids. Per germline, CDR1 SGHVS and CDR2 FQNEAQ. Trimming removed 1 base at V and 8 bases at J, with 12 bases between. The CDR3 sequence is CASSLVGAYDEQFF. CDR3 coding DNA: TGTGCCAGCAGCTTAGTAGGCGCGTACGATGAGCAGTTCTTC.